This T cell receptor (beta chain) is drawn from a study of cytomegalovirus exposure and HLA in healthy donors. Per the germline V gene, CDR1 is MNHNY and CDR2 is SVGAGI (reference sequence). V gave up 3 bases and J gave up 1 base, with 13 bases separating them. This CDR3 has 16 amino acids. In the PCR, 60 Vbeta and 13 Jbeta primers were used. The protocol was immunoSEQ multiplex PCR, while the TCRdb copy is restricted to in-frame clones and leaves out a portion. The sample yields under 200,000 clones, about 82% seen once. This TCR derives from a woman aged 45-65 years in good health and CMV-seropositive. V is TRBV6-6 and J is TRBJ1-5; D possibly corresponds to TRBD1 (6 bases). Sequencing was carried out using PBMCs. The CDR3 DNA follows: TGTGCCAGCAGTTATGTGCAGGGGAGAAGCAATCAGCCCCAGCATTTT. Translating gives CASSYVQGRSNQPQHF.